These 26 T cell receptor beta chains originate from one sample sequenced in a study of blood T cell repertoires in COVID-19. Here immunoSEQ multiplex PCR was the method, and the copy in TCRdb shows in-frame clones only, minus some. The sample holds over 200,000 clones; over 75% are singletons and the top ten take 3.7%. Sequences were obtained from PBMCs or T cells enriched from blood (not recorded which). These receptors were taken from a woman in her 30s who had been exposed to COVID-19.

The chain carries TRBV5-6 and TRBJ1-4, with 9 bases identical to TRBD1. This CDR3 spans 15 amino acids. Trimming at V came to 4 bases and at J to 4 bases, leaving 5 bases not matched to a gene. Per germline, CDR1 SGHDT and CDR2 YYEEEE. CDR3: CASSPGTGSNEKLFF. In nucleotides, the CDR3 is TGTGCCAGCAGCCCTGGGACAGGGAGTAATGAAAAACTGTTTTTT. Variable domain in full (rest from reference TRBV5-6 and TRBJ1-4): DAGVTQSPTHLIKTRGQQVTLRCSPKSGHDTVSWYQQALGQGPQFIFQYYEEEERQRGNFPDRFSGHQFPNYSSELNVNALLLGDSALYLCASSPGTGSNEKLFFGSGTQLSVL.

The chain links TRBV20-1 to TRBJ1-2; 8 bases map to TRBD1. CDR3 length equals 16 residues. V shed 3 bases and J 4 bases; nucleotides not matched to a gene: 13. The germline V gene encodes CDR1 DFQATT and CDR2 SNEGSKA (reference sequence). CDR3 sequence reads: CSASRSAGTGTYGYTF. The CDR3 nucleotides are TGCAGTGCTAGTCGTAGTGCCGGGACAGGAACCTATGGCTACACCTTC.

The rearrangement uses TRBV11-2 and TRBJ2-1; 11 positions match TRBD2. Germline V lookup: CDR1 SGHAT, CDR2 FQNNGV. V lost 5 bases, J lost 3 bases, and 3 bases stayed unmatched. This CDR3 has 15 amino acids. CDR3 sequence: CASSGLAGNYNEQFF. The CDR3 DNA sequence: TGTGCCAGCAGCGGACTAGCGGGCAACTACAATGAGCAGTTCTTC.

This clone was observed a single time. This chain joins TRBV27 and TRBJ2-3; weak D call: TRBD2 (6 bases). V lost 6 bases, J lost 2 bases, and 15 bases lay in between. The CDR3 length is 15 residues. Germline V gives CDR1 MNHEY, CDR2 SMNVEV (reference sequence). The CDR3 protein is CASRGLGGSTDTQYF. In nucleotides, the CDR3 is TGTGCCAGCAGGGGACTTGGTGGCTCCACAGATACGCAGTATTTT.

This chain joins TRBV7-3 and TRBJ1-1; TRBD1 is a possible D gene (5 bases). The CDR3 has 14 residues. V gave up 2 bases and J gave up 4 bases, with 11 bases separating them. CDR1 and CDR2 (germline): SGHTA, FQGTGA. CDR3 in amino acids: CASSLQGGGTEAFF. In nucleotides, the CDR3 is TGTGCCAGCAGCTTACAGGGAGGTGGCACTGAAGCTTTCTTT. Looking up the rest from reference TRBV7-3 and TRBJ1-1 gives the full variable domain: GAGVSQTPSNKVTEKGKYVELRCDPISGHTALYWYRQSLGQGPEFLIYFQGTGAADDSGLPNDRFFAVRPEGSVSTLKIQRTERGDSAVYLCASSLQGGGTEAFFGQGTRLTVV.

This rearrangement joins TRBV19 to TRBJ2-3, with D perhaps matching TRBD1 (5 bases). CDR1 is LNHDA and CDR2 is SQIVND in the germline V gene (reference sequence). V lost 3 bases to trimming and J lost 0 bases, with 7 bases between them. The CDR3 runs to 14 residues. The CDR3 sequence is CASSIYRSTDTQYF. The CDR3 DNA is TGTGCCAGTAGTATCTACAGGAGCACAGATACGCAGTATTTT.

This clone appeared once. This chain connects TRBV20-1 to TRBJ2-3, with 7 bases fitting TRBD2. The germline CDR1 and CDR2 sequences are DFQATT and SNEGSKA (reference sequence). The J segment lost 5 bases and the V segment lost 3 bases, leaving 14 bases of the junction unmatched. The CDR3 is 16 residues long. The CDR3 reads CSASTKGGSRVDTQYF. CDR3 in DNA: TGCAGTGCTAGTACCAAGGGAGGGAGTCGGGTAGATACGCAGTATTTT.

This sequence joins TRBV30 and TRBJ2-2; 13 positions agree with TRBD2. Germline V CDR1 and CDR2: GTSNPN, SVGIG (reference sequence). This CDR3 has 16 residues. Trimming at V came to 2 bases and at J to 3 bases, leaving 3 bases not matched to a gene. Written as DNA, the CDR3 is TGTGCCTGGAGTACTAGCGGGAGGGCCTACACCGGGGAGCTGTTTTTT. Encoded protein: CAWSTSGRAYTGELFF.

The J gene is TRBJ1-1, the V gene TRBV28; 7 bases are a match to TRBD1. The CDR3 spans 17 residues. In germline, CDR1 is MDHEN, CDR2 SYDVKM. V lost 4 bases to trimming and J lost 6 bases; unmatched junction nucleotides: 17. The CDR3 nucleotides read TGTGCCAGCAGTTCAGGGGGGTTCACTCTCTTTATGGCTGAAGCTTTCTTT. Its translation is CASSSGGFTLFMAEAFF.

V gene TRBV15 combines with J gene TRBJ1-1; weak D call: TRBD1 (6 bases). CDR1 is LNHNV, CDR2 YYDKDF, per germline (reference sequence). This CDR3 has 15 residues. V was trimmed by 1 base and J by 6 bases, leaving 15 bases between them. The CDR3 nucleotides are TGTGCCACCAGCAGAGCCCTTACAGGGTTTCCTGAAGCTTTCTTT. It is translated as CATSRALTGFPEAFF.

This sequence joins TRBV7-9 and TRBJ2-1, with a tentative D call TRBD1 (6 bases). The germline V gene encodes CDR1 SEHNR and CDR2 FQNEAQ (reference sequence). The germline V and J ends were trimmed by 5 bases and 4 bases, with 15 bases remaining between them. This CDR3 is built from 15 residues. Written as DNA, the CDR3 is TGTGCCAGCAGCCAAAAAGGACAGTTATACAATGAGCAGTTCTTC. This codes for CASSQKGQLYNEQFF. The whole variable domain, remainder taken from reference TRBV7-9 and TRBJ2-1, is DTGVSQNPRHKITKRGQNVTFRCDPISEHNRLYWYRQTLGQGPEFLTYFQNEAQLEKSRLLSDRFSAERPKGSFSTLEIQRTEQGDSAMYLCASSQKGQLYNEQFFGPGTRLTVL.

The V gene is TRBV5-5, the J gene TRBJ2-3; tentatively, D is TRBD1 (5 bases). CDR3 length: 14 residues. In germline, CDR1 is SGHKS, CDR2 YYEKEE (reference sequence). V was pared by 1 base and J by 6 bases, with 12 bases between. CDR3 protein: CASSLPRDADTQYF. The CDR3 DNA follows: TGTGCCAGCAGCTTGCCCAGGGATGCGGATACGCAGTATTTT. The variable domain in full, completed from reference TRBV5-5 and TRBJ2-3, reads DAGVTQSPTHLIKTRGQQVTLRCSPISGHKSVSWYQQVLGQGPQFIFQYYEKEERGRGNFPDRFSARQFPNYSSELNVNALLLGDSALYLCASSLPRDADTQYFGPGTRLTVL.

The chain couples TRBV12-5 to TRBJ2-7, with D possibly matching TRBD1 (6 bases). The germline CDR1 and CDR2 sequences are LGHNT and FRNRAP. Trimming removed 0 bases from V and 6 bases from J, with 15 bases in between. CDR3 length equals 15 residues. CDR3 nucleotides: TGTGCTAGTGGTTTGGTATCTCAGGGGATGAGCGAGCAGTACTTC. It yields the protein CASGLVSQGMSEQYF.

The V gene is TRBV27, the J gene TRBJ2-3, with 12 nucleotides matching TRBD2. The CDR3 loop spans 16 amino acids. The V segment lost 6 bases and the J segment 4 bases; nucleotides outside the gene matches: 8. Germline CDR1 reads MNHEY; CDR2 reads SMNVEV (reference sequence). The CDR3, as DNA: TGTGCCAGCAGCCGACTAGCGGGAGAGGGATCAGATACGCAGTATTTT. It translates to CASSRLAGEGSDTQYF.

The chain joins TRBV18 to TRBJ2-7, with 10 bases lining up with TRBD2. CDR3 length: 16 amino acids. Trimming took 2 bases from V and 4 from J; bases not matched to a gene: 8. The germline CDR1 and CDR2 sequences are KGHSH and LQKENI. The CDR3 region is CASSPSASGSWYEQYF. The CDR3 DNA follows: TGTGCCAGCTCACCATCGGCTAGCGGGAGTTGGTACGAGCAGTACTTC.

The chain links TRBV5-1 to TRBJ1-1; a possible D gene is TRBD1 (6 bases). Deletions cut 4 bases from V and 5 bases from J, with 15 bases between. Per germline, CDR1 SGHRS and CDR2 YFSETQ. CDR3 length: 14 amino acids. In DNA, the CDR3 is TGCGCCAGCAGCCCTAGGGGGATGGGGACTGAAGCTTTCTTT. The encoded protein is CASSPRGMGTEAFF.

This chain joins TRBV15 and TRBJ2-1; D unresolved. The V gene's germline CDR1 is LNHNV and CDR2 YYDKDF (reference sequence). The CDR3 consists of 13 residues. V was shortened by 3 bases and J by 7 bases, with 10 bases between the two germline ends. CDR3 residues: CATSSPMANEQFF. The CDR3 bases are TGTGCCACCAGCAGTCCCATGGCTAATGAGCAGTTCTTC.

This clone came up a few times. This chain connects TRBV3-1 (or the pseudogene TRBV3-2) to TRBJ1-1; D is possibly TRBD1 (5 bases). V was cut by 4 bases and J by 10 bases, with 19 bases left in between. Germline CDR1 and CDR2: LGHDT and YNNKEL (reference sequence). The CDR3 covers 14 residues. The CDR3: CASSLVGLRDGAFF. In nucleotides, the CDR3 is TGTGCCAGCAGCCTTGTGGGACTCCGGGACGGAGCTTTCTTT.

This chain uses TRBV24-1 with TRBJ2-1, with 9 nucleotides matching TRBD2. Germline values: CDR1 KGHDR, CDR2 SFDVKD. CDR3 length equals 16 residues. V trimming: 3 bases; J trimming: 10 bases; junction bases outside the gene matches: 12. CDR3 region: CATSDHRTSVTHEQFF. The CDR3 DNA reads TGTGCCACCAGTGATCATAGGACTAGCGTAACCCACGAGCAGTTCTTC.

J is TRBJ2-2 and V is TRBV19; no firm D call. Germline values: CDR1 LNHDA, CDR2 SQIVND (reference sequence). The V end lost 6 bases, the J end lost 0 bases, and 8 bases lay between the germline ends. CDR3 length equals 14 residues. The CDR3 sequence: CASRQASNTGELFF. CDR3 bases: TGTGCCAGTAGGCAGGCCTCGAACACCGGGGAGCTGTTTTTT.

The V gene is TRBV29-1, the J gene TRBJ2-1; D perhaps matches TRBD2 (6 bases). Germline loops: CDR1 SQVTM, CDR2 ANQGSEA. V was trimmed by 3 bases and J by 5 bases, leaving 14 bases between them. The length of the CDR3 is 14 residues. The CDR3 reads CSVEGTRPNNEQFF. Here the CDR3 DNA reads TGCAGCGTTGAGGGGACTCGACCCAACAATGAGCAGTTCTTC.

The J gene is TRBJ1-2, the V gene TRBV2; the D gene is possibly TRBD1 (5 bases). V lost 2 bases and J 0 bases, leaving 10 bases between the germline ends. CDR3 length: 15 residues. CDR1 SNHLY and CDR2 FYNNEI come from the germline V gene. This chain's CDR3 is CASSETGDTNYGYTF. CDR3 nucleotide sequence: TGTGCCAGCAGTGAAACAGGCGATACTAACTATGGCTACACCTTC.

The chain combines TRBV11-2 with TRBJ1-1; tentative D call: TRBD1 (6 bases). Germline assignment: CDR1 SGHAT and CDR2 FQNNGV. V was pared by 3 bases and J by 7 bases, with 18 bases between. This CDR3 has 15 amino acids. The CDR3 DNA sequence: TGTGCCAGCAGCTTCTACCCGACAGGACGGGATGAAGCTTTCTTT. Translating gives CASSFYPTGRDEAFF.

The gene calls are TRBV24-1 and TRBJ1-5, with a weak D call TRBD1 (5 bases). This CDR3 spans 13 amino acids. CDR1 KGHDR and CDR2 SFDVKD come from the germline V gene. With 5 bases removed from V and 6 bases from J, the gap between germline ends came to 10 bases. This CDR3 is CATSGGAAQPQHF. The CDR3 DNA reads as TGTGCCACCAGTGGCGGGGCGGCTCAGCCCCAGCATTTT.

The gene calls are TRBV7-8 and TRBJ2-7; a possible D gene is TRBD1 (5 bases). The CDR3 consists of 14 residues. The V gene's germline CDR1 is SGHVS and CDR2 FQNEAQ. Trimming cost V 5 bases and J 2 bases, with 13 bases left between them. In nucleotides, the CDR3 is TGTGCCAGCAGCGTAGACAGAGTAACCTACGAGCAGTACTTC. Translating it yields CASSVDRVTYEQYF.

V and J are TRBV9 and TRBJ2-5, with 16 bases that match TRBD2. Germline V lookup: CDR1 SGDLS, CDR2 YYNGEE. The CDR3 loop spans 19 amino acids. The junction had 8 bases not matched to a gene; V was cut back by 3 bases and J by 0 bases. CDR3 in amino acids: CASSAVGTSGRADQETQYF. The DNA of the CDR3 is TGTGCCAGCAGCGCGGTCGGGACTAGCGGGAGGGCCGACCAAGAGACCCAGTACTTC.